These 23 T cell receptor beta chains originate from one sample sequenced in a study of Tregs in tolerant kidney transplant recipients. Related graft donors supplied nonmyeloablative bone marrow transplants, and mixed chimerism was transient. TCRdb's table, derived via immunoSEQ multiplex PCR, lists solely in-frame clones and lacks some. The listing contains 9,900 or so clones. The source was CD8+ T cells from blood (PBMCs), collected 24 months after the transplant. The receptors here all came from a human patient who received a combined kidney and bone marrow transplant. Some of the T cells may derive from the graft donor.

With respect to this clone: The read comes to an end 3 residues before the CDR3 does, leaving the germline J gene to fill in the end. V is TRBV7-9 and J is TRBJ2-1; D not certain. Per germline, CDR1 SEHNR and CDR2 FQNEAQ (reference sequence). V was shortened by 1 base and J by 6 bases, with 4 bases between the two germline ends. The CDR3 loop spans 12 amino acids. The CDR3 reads CASSLVINEQFF. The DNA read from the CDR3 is TGTGCCAGCAGCTTAGTTATCAATGAG.

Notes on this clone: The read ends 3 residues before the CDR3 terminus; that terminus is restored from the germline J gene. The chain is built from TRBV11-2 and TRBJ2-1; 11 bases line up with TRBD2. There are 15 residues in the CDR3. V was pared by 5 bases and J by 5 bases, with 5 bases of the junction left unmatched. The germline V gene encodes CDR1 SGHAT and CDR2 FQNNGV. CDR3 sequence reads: CASSPGTSGDNEQFF. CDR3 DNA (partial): TGTGCCAGCAGCCCGGGGACTAGCGGCGACAATGAG.

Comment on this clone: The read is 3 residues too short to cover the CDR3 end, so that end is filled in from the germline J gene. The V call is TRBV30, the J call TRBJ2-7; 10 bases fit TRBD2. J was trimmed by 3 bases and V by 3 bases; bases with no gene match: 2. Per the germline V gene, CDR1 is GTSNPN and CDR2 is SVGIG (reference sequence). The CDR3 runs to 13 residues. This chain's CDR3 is CAWRASGSYEQYF. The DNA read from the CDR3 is TGTGCCTGGAGGGCTAGCGGGAGCTACGAG.

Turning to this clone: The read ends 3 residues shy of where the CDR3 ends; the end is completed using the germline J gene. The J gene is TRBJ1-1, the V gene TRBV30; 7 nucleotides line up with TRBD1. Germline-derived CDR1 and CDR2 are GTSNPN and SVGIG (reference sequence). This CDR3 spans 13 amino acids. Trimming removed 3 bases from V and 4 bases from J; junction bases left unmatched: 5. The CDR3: CAWREGAATEAFF. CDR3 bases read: TGTGCCTGGAGGGAGGGGGCGGCCACTGAA.

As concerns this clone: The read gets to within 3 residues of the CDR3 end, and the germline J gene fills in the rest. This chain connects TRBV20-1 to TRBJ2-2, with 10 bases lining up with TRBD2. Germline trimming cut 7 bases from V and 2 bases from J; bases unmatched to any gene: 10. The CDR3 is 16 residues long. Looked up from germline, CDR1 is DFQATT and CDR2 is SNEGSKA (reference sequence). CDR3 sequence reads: CSDVDSSGGNTGELFF. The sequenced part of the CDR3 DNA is TGCAGTGACGTGGATTCTAGCGGGGGTAACACCGGGGAG.

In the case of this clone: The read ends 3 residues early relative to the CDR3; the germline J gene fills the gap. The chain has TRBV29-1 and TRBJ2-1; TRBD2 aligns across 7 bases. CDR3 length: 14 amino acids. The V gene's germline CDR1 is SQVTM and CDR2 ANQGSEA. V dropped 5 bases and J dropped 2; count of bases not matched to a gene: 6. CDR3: CSVNGAGPYNEQFF. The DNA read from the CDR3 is TGCAGCGTTAATGGAGCGGGACCCTACAATGAG.

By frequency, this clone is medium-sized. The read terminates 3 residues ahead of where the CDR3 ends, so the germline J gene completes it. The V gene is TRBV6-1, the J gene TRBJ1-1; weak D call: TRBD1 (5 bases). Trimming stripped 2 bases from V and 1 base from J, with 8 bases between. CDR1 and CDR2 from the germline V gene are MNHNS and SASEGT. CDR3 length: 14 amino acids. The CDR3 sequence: CASSEWGGNTEAFF. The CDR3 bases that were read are TGTGCCAGCAGTGAATGGGGGGGGAACACTGAA.

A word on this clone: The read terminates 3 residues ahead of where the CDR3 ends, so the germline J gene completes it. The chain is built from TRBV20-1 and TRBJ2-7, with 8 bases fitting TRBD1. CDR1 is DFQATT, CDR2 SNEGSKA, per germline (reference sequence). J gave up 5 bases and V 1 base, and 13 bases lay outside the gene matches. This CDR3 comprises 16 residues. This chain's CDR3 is CSARAMDREVRNEQYF. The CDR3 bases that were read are TGCAGTGCTAGAGCCATGGACAGGGAAGTTAGAAACGAG.

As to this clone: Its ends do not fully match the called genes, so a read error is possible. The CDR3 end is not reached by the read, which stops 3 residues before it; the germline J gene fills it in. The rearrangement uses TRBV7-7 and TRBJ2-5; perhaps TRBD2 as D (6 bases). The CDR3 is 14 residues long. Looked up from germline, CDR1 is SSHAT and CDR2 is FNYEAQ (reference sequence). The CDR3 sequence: CASSLGGVQETQYF. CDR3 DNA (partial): TGTGCTAGCAGCTTAGGAGGGGTACAAGAGACC. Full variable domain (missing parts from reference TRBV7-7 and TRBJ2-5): GAGVSQSPRYKVTKRGQDVTLRCDPISSHATLYWYQQALGQGPEFLTYFNYEAQPDKSGLPSDRFSAERPEGSISTLTIQRTEQRDSAMYRCASSLGGVQETQYFGPGTRLLVL.

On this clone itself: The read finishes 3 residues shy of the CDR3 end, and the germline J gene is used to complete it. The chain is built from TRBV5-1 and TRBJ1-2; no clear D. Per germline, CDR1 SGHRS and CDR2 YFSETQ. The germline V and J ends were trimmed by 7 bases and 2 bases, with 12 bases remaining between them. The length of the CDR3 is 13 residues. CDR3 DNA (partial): TGCGCCAGCCAGACTGAAACGAACTATGGC. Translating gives CASQTETNYG. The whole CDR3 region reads CASQTETNYGYTF.

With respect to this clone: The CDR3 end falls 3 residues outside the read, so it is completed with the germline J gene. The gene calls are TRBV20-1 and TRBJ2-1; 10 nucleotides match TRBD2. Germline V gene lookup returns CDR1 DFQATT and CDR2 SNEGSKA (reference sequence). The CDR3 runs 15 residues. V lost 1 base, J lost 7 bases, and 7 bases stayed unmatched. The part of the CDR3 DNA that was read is TGCAGTGCTAGAGTATTGGGACTAGCGACAAATGAG. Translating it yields CSARVLGLATNE. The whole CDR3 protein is CSARVLGLATNEQFF.

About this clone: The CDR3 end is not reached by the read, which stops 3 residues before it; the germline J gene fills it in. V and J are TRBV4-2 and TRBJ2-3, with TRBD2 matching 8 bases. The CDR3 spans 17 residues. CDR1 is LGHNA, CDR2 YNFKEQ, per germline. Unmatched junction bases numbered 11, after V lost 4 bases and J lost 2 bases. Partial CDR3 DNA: TGTGCCAGCAGCCCACCCTTGAGCGGGAGTGCCACAGATACG. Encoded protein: CASSPPLSGSATDT. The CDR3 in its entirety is CASSPPLSGSATDTQYF.

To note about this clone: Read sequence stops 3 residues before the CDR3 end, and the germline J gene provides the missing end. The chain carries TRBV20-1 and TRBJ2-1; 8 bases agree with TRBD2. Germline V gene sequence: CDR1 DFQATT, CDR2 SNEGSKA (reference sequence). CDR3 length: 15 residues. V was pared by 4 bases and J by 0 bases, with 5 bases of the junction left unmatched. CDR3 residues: CSAKTGGGSYNEQFF. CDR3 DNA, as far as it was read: TGCAGTGCTAAGACCGGGGGGGGCTCCTACAATGAG.

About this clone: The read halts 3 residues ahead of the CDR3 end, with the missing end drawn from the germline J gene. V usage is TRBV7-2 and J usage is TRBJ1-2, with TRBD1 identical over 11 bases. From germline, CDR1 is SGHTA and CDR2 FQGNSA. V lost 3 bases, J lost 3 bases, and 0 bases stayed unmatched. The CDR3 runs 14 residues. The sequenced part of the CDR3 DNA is TGTGCCAGCAGCTTGGGACAGGGGGACTATGGC. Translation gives CASSLGQGDYG. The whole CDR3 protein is CASSLGQGDYGYTF.

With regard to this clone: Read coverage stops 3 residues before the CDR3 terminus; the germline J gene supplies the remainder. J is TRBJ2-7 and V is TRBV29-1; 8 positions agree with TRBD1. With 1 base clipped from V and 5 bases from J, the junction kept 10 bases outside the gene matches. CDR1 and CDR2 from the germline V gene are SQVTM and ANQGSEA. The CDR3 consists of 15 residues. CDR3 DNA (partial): TGCAGCGTTGAAGGCCCCCCGGACAGGGTAAACGAG. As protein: CSVEGPPDRVNE. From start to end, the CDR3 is CSVEGPPDRVNEQYF.

CDR3 region: CASSLRDRVWDIQYF. The part of the CDR3 DNA that was read is TGTGCCAGCAGCCTCCGGGACAGGGTTTGGGACATT. This chain links TRBV11-2 with TRBJ2-4; 9 bases agree with TRBD1. The CDR3 is cut off 3 residues early in the read; its end comes from the germline J gene. The CDR3 totals 15 residues. Germline V lookup: CDR1 SGHAT, CDR2 FQNNGV. With 5 bases clipped from V and 8 bases from J, the junction kept 10 bases outside the gene matches.

The part of the CDR3 DNA that was read is TGTGCCAGCAGCCTGGGACAGCCCTACGAG. Translating it yields CASSLGQPYE. The CDR3 reads in full as CASSLGQPYEQYF. The rearrangement joins TRBV11-2 to TRBJ2-7, with TRBD1 identical over 7 bases. The read ends 3 residues early relative to the CDR3; the germline J gene fills the gap. The CDR3 covers 13 residues. Unmatched junction bases numbered 3, after V lost 5 bases and J lost 2 bases. In germline, CDR1 is SGHAT, CDR2 FQNNGV.

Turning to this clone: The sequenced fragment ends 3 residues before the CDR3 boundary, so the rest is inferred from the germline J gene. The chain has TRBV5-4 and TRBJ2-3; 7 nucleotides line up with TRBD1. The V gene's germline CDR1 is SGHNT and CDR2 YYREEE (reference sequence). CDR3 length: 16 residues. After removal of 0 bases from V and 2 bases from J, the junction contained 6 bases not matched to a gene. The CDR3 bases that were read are TGTGCCAGCAGCTTGGAGGACAGGACCTACACAGATACG. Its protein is CASSLEDRTYTDT. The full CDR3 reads CASSLEDRTYTDTQYF.

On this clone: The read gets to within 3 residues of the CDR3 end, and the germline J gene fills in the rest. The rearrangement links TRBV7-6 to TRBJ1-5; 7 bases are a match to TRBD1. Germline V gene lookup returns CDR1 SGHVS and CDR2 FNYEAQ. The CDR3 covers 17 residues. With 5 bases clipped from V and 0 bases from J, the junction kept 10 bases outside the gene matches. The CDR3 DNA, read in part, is TGTGCCAGCAGCCTTGGACCGGGACAGAATAGCAATCAGCCC. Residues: CASSLGPGQNSNQP. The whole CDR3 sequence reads CASSLGPGQNSNQPQHF. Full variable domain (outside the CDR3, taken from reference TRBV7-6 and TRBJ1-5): GAGVSQSPRYKVTKRGQDVALRCDPISGHVSLYWYRQALGQGPEFLTYFNYEAQQDKSGLPNDRFSAERPEGSISTLTIQRTEQRDSAMYRCASSLGPGQNSNQPQHFGDGTRLSIL.

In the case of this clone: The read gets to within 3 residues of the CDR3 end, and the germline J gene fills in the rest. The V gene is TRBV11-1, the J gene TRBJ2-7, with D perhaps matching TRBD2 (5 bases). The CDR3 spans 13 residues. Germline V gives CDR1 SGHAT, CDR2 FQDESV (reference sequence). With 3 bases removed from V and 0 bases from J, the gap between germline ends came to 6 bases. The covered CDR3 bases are TGTGCCAGCAGCTTCCGGGGCTCCTACGAG. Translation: CASSFRGSYE. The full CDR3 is CASSFRGSYEQYF.

The part of the CDR3 DNA that was read is TGTGCCACCTTTCTCGGACAGGTGAACACTGAA. Its translation: CATFLGQVNTE. The complete CDR3 protein is CATFLGQVNTEAFF. This chain connects TRBV2 to TRBJ1-1; 7 positions match TRBD1. The read stops 3 residues short of the end of the CDR3; the missing end is completed from the germline J gene. V dropped 10 bases and J dropped 0; count of bases not matched to a gene: 8. Germline V gene lookup returns CDR1 SNHLY and CDR2 FYNNEI. This CDR3 spans 14 amino acids.

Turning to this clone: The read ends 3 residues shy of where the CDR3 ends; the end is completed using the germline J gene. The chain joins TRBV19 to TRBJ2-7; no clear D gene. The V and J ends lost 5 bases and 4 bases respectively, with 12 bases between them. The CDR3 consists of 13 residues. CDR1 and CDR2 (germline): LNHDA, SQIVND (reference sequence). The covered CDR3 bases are TGTGCCAGTAGTGATCAGGAACGTTACGAG. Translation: CASSDQERYE. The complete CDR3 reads CASSDQERYEQYF.

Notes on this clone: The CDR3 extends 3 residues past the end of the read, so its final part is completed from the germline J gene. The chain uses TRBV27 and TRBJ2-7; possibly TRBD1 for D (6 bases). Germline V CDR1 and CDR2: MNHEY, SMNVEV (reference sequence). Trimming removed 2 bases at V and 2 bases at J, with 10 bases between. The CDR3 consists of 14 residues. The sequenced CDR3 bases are TGTGCCAGCAGTTTAGGGACAAACCCCTACGAG. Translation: CASSLGTNPYE. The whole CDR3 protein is CASSLGTNPYEQYF.